Shown below are 31 T cell receptor beta chains from a single sample sequenced in a study of cytomegalovirus exposure and HLA in healthy donors. The PCR contained 60 Vbeta and 13 Jbeta primers. The table came from immunoSEQ multiplex PCR; TCRdb's copy has only in-frame clones and leaves some out. The sample shows 200,000 to 250,000 clones, 85% of them seen only once. Sequenced input: PBMCs. The receptors here all came from a human donor in good health.

The genes are TRBV18 and TRBJ1-1; TRBD1 aligns across 9 bases. The CDR3 totals 17 residues. The J segment lost 4 bases and the V segment lost 0 bases, leaving 9 bases of the junction unmatched. Germline CDR1 KGHSH, CDR2 LQKENI. CDR3 sequence: CASSPPDRGWGGTEAFF. In DNA, the CDR3 is TGTGCCAGCTCACCACCAGACAGGGGGTGGGGGGGCACTGAAGCTTTCTTT.

The chain employs TRBV6-5 and TRBJ1-2, with 7 bases matching TRBD1. This CDR3 region has 15 residues. Germline CDR1 is MNHEY and CDR2 is SVGAGI. The V and J ends lost 0 bases and 2 bases, in that order; junction bases with no gene match: 3. In nucleotides, the CDR3 is TGTGCCAGCAGTTACTCGACAGGGACCAACTATGGCTACACCTTC. It translates to CASSYSTGTNYGYTF.

The rearrangement links TRBV28 to TRBJ2-7; D is possibly TRBD1 (6 bases). Germline loops: CDR1 MDHEN, CDR2 SYDVKM. Trimming stripped 5 bases from V and 3 bases from J, with 17 bases between. The CDR3 totals 15 residues. The chain's CDR3 is CASSAAGQLIYEQYF. Written as DNA, the CDR3 is TGTGCCAGCAGTGCCGCAGGACAGCTGATCTACGAGCAGTACTTC.

J is TRBJ2-5 and V is TRBV5-1; D unresolved. Trimming removed 4 bases from V and 0 bases from J, with 10 bases in between. Germline V lookup: CDR1 SGHRS, CDR2 YFSETQ. The CDR3 runs 14 residues. The CDR3 here is CASSLGSYQETQYF. CDR3 coding DNA: TGCGCCAGCAGCCTGGGTTCGTACCAAGAGACCCAGTACTTC.

This CDR3 is CASSSGLAGGLNEQFF. CDR3 DNA: TGCGCCAGCAGCTCGGGACTAGCGGGAGGGTTGAATGAGCAGTTCTTC. The chain carries TRBV10-1 and TRBJ2-1, with 16 bases lining up with TRBD2. Germline V lookup: CDR1 WNHNN, CDR2 SYGVQD (reference sequence). Losses at the gene ends were 6 bases for V and 7 bases for J; bases not matched to a gene: 6. The CDR3 contains 16 residues.

CDR3 sequence: CAWSVIIGGLSTDTQYF. CDR3 nucleotide sequence: TGTGCCTGGAGTGTTATAATAGGCGGACTGAGCACAGATACGCAGTATTTT. The chain couples TRBV30 to TRBJ2-3; TRBD2 is a possible D gene (5 bases). This CDR3 has 17 amino acids. Germline-derived CDR1 and CDR2 are GTSNPN and SVGIG (reference sequence). With 0 bases removed from V and 0 bases from J, the gap between germline ends came to 16 bases.

The V gene is TRBV6-1, the J gene TRBJ2-7; 11 bases align to TRBD2. Germline V gene lookup returns CDR1 MNHNS and CDR2 SASEGT. The junction had 4 bases not matched to a gene; V was cut back by 6 bases and J by 0 bases. This CDR3 spans 15 amino acids. CDR3 in DNA: TGTGCCAGCAGCGCTGGGACTAGCGGCTCCTACGAGCAGTACTTC. Translating gives CASSAGTSGSYEQYF.

J is TRBJ1-4 and V is TRBV7-9; D is ambiguous. The CDR3 extends over 16 amino acids. Germline V CDR1 and CDR2: SEHNR, FQNEAQ (reference sequence). V was clipped by 5 bases and J by 2 bases, with 15 bases between them. The CDR3 loop is CASSRSGTWTNEKLFF. For the CDR3, the DNA is TGTGCCAGCAGCCGGTCGGGTACTTGGACTAATGAAAAACTGTTTTTT.

This clone occurred a few times. The rearrangement joins TRBV14 to TRBJ1-1; perhaps TRBD1 as D (5 bases). There are 15 residues in the CDR3. Trimming left V 0 bases short and J 5 bases short, with 13 bases between. Germline CDR1 is SGHDN and CDR2 is FVKESK. This chain's CDR3 is CASSQDSKGLTEAFF. CDR3 DNA sequence: TGTGCCAGCAGCCAAGATAGTAAGGGGCTTACTGAAGCTTTCTTT.

The V call is TRBV7-9, the J call TRBJ2-3; 9 positions agree with TRBD1. The CDR3 loop spans 15 amino acids. Germline assignment: CDR1 SEHNR and CDR2 FQNEAQ (reference sequence). Trimming removed 3 bases from V and 3 bases from J; junction bases left unmatched: 4. DNA of the CDR3: TGTGCCAGCAGCTTCACCGGGACAGGGACAGATACGCAGTATTTT. It codes for CASSFTGTGTDTQYF.

The gene calls are TRBV7-9 and TRBJ2-7, with TRBD1 matching over 9 bases. The germline gives CDR1 SEHNR, CDR2 FQNEAQ (reference sequence). The CDR3 totals 9 residues. CDR3 protein: CAWGGQGFV. In nucleotides, the CDR3 is TGTGCCTGGGGGGGACAGGGTTTCGTC.

This clone was detected only once. V usage is TRBV6-1 and J usage is TRBJ1-4; 7 nucleotides align to TRBD1. Losses at the gene ends were 11 bases for V and 5 bases for J; bases not matched to a gene: 8. CDR1 and CDR2 (germline): MNHNS, SASEGT. The CDR3 loop spans 13 amino acids. The CDR3 DNA sequence: TGTGCCGGGCGACAGGGCTCGAATGAAAAACTGTTTTTT. Translated, it gives CAGRQGSNEKLFF.

The chain joins TRBV7-9 to TRBJ2-1; TRBD2 agrees at 11 bases. V lost 6 bases, J lost 6 bases, and 4 bases stayed unmatched. There are 14 residues in the CDR3. From germline, CDR1 is SEHNR and CDR2 FQNEAQ (reference sequence). CDR3 loop: CASSTSGGFNEQFF. Here the CDR3 DNA reads TGTGCCAGCAGTACTAGCGGGGGCTTCAATGAGCAGTTCTTC.

The chain employs TRBV29-1 and TRBJ1-5; TRBD1 aligns across 9 bases. CDR1 is SQVTM, CDR2 ANQGSEA, per germline. V shed 7 bases and J 6 bases; nucleotides not matched to a gene: 7. The CDR3 runs to 13 residues. The CDR3 sequence is CSAWDREGQPQHF. The CDR3 DNA follows: TGCAGCGCTTGGGACAGGGAGGGTCAGCCCCAGCATTTT.

J is TRBJ2-1 and V is TRBV5-4; 7 nucleotides agree with TRBD2. J gave up 2 bases and V 5 bases, and 1 base lay outside the gene matches. In germline, CDR1 is SGHNT, CDR2 YYREEE (reference sequence). The CDR3 spans 13 residues. The CDR3 is CASRRETYNEQFF. CDR3 nucleotide sequence: TGTGCCAGCAGGCGGGAGACCTACAATGAGCAGTTCTTC.

This clone occurred a few times. The chain has TRBV5-6 and TRBJ2-5; D perhaps matches TRBD2 (7 bases). The J call may be in error: the DNA end matches TRBJ2-7 better. The germline CDR1 and CDR2 sequences are SGHDT and YYEEEE. The CDR3 sequence is 16 residues long. CDR3 protein: CASSLLGGAKDYEQYF. CDR3 bases: TGTGCCAGCAGCCTGTTGGGGGGGGCGAAGGACTACGAGCAGTACTTC.

The chain is built from TRBV15 and TRBJ2-2; 7 bases agree with TRBD2. CDR1 is LNHNV and CDR2 is YYDKDF in the germline V gene (reference sequence). The CDR3 consists of 17 residues. V shed 0 bases, J shed 0 bases, and the junction held 4 bases outside the gene matches. CDR3 nucleotide sequence: TGTGCCACCAGCAGAGAGTGGGGACTATCGAACACCGGGGAGCTGTTTTTT. Amino acids: CATSREWGLSNTGELFF.

The chain combines TRBV5-4 with TRBJ1-3; TRBD1 aligns across 12 bases. Unmatched junction bases numbered 5, after V lost 3 bases and J lost 7 bases. Germline V lookup: CDR1 SGHNT, CDR2 YYREEE (reference sequence). The CDR3 spans 15 residues. The CDR3 DNA is TGTGCCAGCAGCTCGGGACAGGGGGCTTCCAACACCATATATTTT. It yields the protein CASSSGQGASNTIYF.

The chain has TRBV10-3 and TRBJ1-1; TRBD1 matches 7 bases. The CDR3 is 15 residues long. Germline CDR1 and CDR2: ENHRY and SYGVKD. With 3 bases clipped from V and 4 bases from J, the junction kept 8 bases outside the gene matches. Here the CDR3 DNA reads TGTGCCATCAGTGAACGGGACAGTTCGAGCACTGAAGCTTTCTTT. Residues: CAISERDSSSTEAFF.

The V and J genes are TRBV29-1 and TRBJ1-5; D is undetermined. Germline V gene data show CDR1 as SQVTM and CDR2 as ANQGSEA. The V gene lost 5 bases and the J gene lost 5 bases, with 10 bases spanning the gap. The CDR3 has 12 amino acids. CDR3 sequence: CSVSSGDQPQHF. The CDR3 DNA reads as TGCAGCGTTAGCAGCGGGGATCAGCCCCAGCATTTT. The complete variable domain, with remaining parts taken from reference TRBV29-1 and TRBJ1-5, reads SAVISQKPSRDICQRGTSLTIQCQVDSQVTMMFWYRQQPGQSLTLIATANQGSEATYESGFVIDKFPISRPNLTFSTLTVSNMSPEDSSIYLCSVSSGDQPQHFGDGTRLSIL.

This chain connects TRBV2 to TRBJ2-1, with D possibly being TRBD2 (6 bases). Germline CDR1 reads SNHLY; CDR2 reads FYNNEI. The CDR3 has 15 residues. V was clipped by 7 bases and J by 5 bases, with 18 bases between them. The CDR3 nucleotides read TGTGCCAGCACCGACCAGCGGGTACGAAACAATGAGCAGTTCTTC. Residues: CASTDQRVRNNEQFF.

This clone occurred a few times. V gene TRBV7-3 combines with J gene TRBJ1-1; D not resolved. Germline loops: CDR1 SGHTA, CDR2 FQGTGA. The CDR3 consists of 13 residues. V was cut by 2 bases and J by 2 bases, with 6 bases left in between. CDR3 loop: CASSLEPNTEAFF. The CDR3 nucleotides are TGTGCCAGCAGCTTAGAGCCTAACACTGAAGCTTTCTTT.

The CDR3 loop is CASGLKTGDAKPGELFF. CDR3 nucleotide sequence: TGTGCTAGTGGTTTAAAGACAGGGGACGCAAAACCCGGGGAGCTGTTTTTT. J is TRBJ2-2 and V is TRBV12-5, with 8 bases lining up with TRBD1. The J segment lost 6 bases and the V segment lost 3 bases, leaving 12 bases of the junction unmatched. The CDR3 consists of 17 residues. Looked up from germline, CDR1 is LGHNT and CDR2 is FRNRAP.

This chain uses TRBV12-5 with TRBJ2-7; 8 positions agree with TRBD1. V gave up 6 bases and J gave up 1 base; unmatched junction bases: 8. The CDR3 totals 15 residues. CDR1 and CDR2 (germline): LGHNT, FRNRAP. The CDR3 loop reads CASGRGQGLSYEQYF. CDR3 bases: TGTGCTAGTGGCCGAGGACAGGGCCTTTCCTACGAGCAGTACTTC.

The chain employs TRBV29-1 and TRBJ2-6; D is unclear. This CDR3 region has 13 residues. Trimming removed 6 bases at V and 2 bases at J, with 8 bases between. CDR1 and CDR2 (germline): SQVTM, ANQGSEA. The CDR3 here is CSVWAAGANVLTF. In nucleotides, the CDR3 is TGCAGCGTGTGGGCAGCTGGGGCCAACGTCCTGACTTTC.

This clone was seen more than once but under ten times. The chain combines TRBV13 with TRBJ2-5, with D unclear. Germline CDR1 reads PRHDT; CDR2 reads FYEKMQ (reference sequence). The CDR3 covers 12 residues. V was cut by 5 bases and J by 0 bases, with 4 bases left in between. The CDR3 DNA follows: TGTGCCAGCAGCCCTTACCAAGAGACCCAGTACTTC. Protein product: CASSPYQETQYF.

As to this clone: The sample holds other DNA sequences that translate to the same CDR3. The chain joins TRBV5-1 to TRBJ1-1; TRBD1 aligns across 8 bases. V lost 2 bases, J lost 5 bases, and 5 bases stayed unmatched. The CDR3 is 14 residues long. The germline CDR1 and CDR2 sequences are SGHRS and YFSETQ. In DNA form, the CDR3 reads TGCGCCAGCAGCTTAGACAGGGGAAATACTGAAGCTTTCTTT. Translating it yields CASSLDRGNTEAFF.

J is TRBJ1-1 and V is TRBV12-5, with 8 positions matching TRBD1. Germline loops: CDR1 LGHNT, CDR2 FRNRAP. The CDR3 consists of 13 residues. The V gene end was trimmed by 8 bases and the J gene end by 4 bases; junction bases not matched to a gene: 6. The CDR3 DNA reads TGTGCTAGTAGGACAGGGATTGGCACTGAAGCTTTCTTT. Protein sequence: CASRTGIGTEAFF.

The V gene is TRBV19, the J gene TRBJ2-7, with D perhaps matching TRBD1 (6 bases). V gave up 5 bases and J gave up 3 bases, with 17 bases separating them. The germline V gene encodes CDR1 LNHDA and CDR2 SQIVND (reference sequence). The CDR3 totals 15 residues. CDR3 sequence: CASSAGTRSHYEQYF. The CDR3 region has the DNA TGTGCCAGTAGTGCCGGGACAAGAAGTCACTACGAGCAGTACTTC.

This clone has a single count. CDR3 nucleotide sequence: TGTGCCAGCAGCCAGATTAGCGGGAGAGCCAATGAGCAGTTCTTC. Its protein is CASSQISGRANEQFF. The genes are TRBV9 and TRBJ2-1; 9 bases agree with TRBD2. The CDR3 totals 15 residues. With V trimmed by 4 bases and J by 6 bases, 8 bases remained unmatched. In germline, CDR1 is SGDLS, CDR2 YYNGEE.

The chain joins TRBV7-9 to TRBJ2-7; possible D gene TRBD2, 6 bases. The germline V and J ends were trimmed by 2 bases and 0 bases, with 14 bases remaining between them. Germline V CDR1 and CDR2: SEHNR, FQNEAQ (reference sequence). The CDR3 loop spans 16 amino acids. This CDR3 is CASSLPPTGLSYEQYF. In DNA form, the CDR3 reads TGTGCCAGCAGCTTACCCCCAACGGGACTCTCCTACGAGCAGTACTTC.